This TCR beta chain is from a study of T cell responses to AZD1222 COVID-19 vaccine. Findings and limits, study-wide: Variant regions that are unmutated are reportedly the target of nearly half of spike-specific TCRs.

As concerns this clone: What it binds is unknown.

Generated by immunoSEQ multiplex PCR, the TCRdb table keeps only in-frame clones and is missing some. The profile shows about 170,000 clones, about 92% of them singletons. The germline V and J ends were trimmed by 1 base and 4 bases, with 18 bases remaining between them. Germline CDR1 reads SGHVS; CDR2 reads FNYEAQ. The CDR3 is 17 amino acids. V and J are TRBV7-6 and TRBJ2-3; D perhaps matches TRBD1 (5 bases). This clonotype originated in an adult in good health. This specimen consisted of peripheral blood, obtained on day 0 of AZD1222 vaccination. CDR3 loop: CASSLDDTGMFADTQYF. CDR3 coding DNA: TGTGCCAGCAGCTTAGACGACACAGGCATGTTTGCAGATACGCAGTATTTT. The full variable domain, in which reference TRBV7-6 and TRBJ2-3 provide the parts outside the CDR3, is GAGVSQSPRYKVTKRGQDVALRCDPISGHVSLYWYRQALGQGPEFLTYFNYEAQQDKSGLPNDRFSAERPEGSISTLTIQRTEQRDSAMYRCASSLDDTGMFADTQYFGPGTRLTVL.